The rows below give T cell receptor beta chains drawn from one sample of a study of T cell responses to AZD1222 COVID-19 vaccine. Using immunoSEQ multiplex PCR, the repertoire was profiled, and TCRdb retains in-frame clones only, with some absent. The sample gives 65,000 to 70,000 clones, roughly four fifths of which show up once; around 5.4% is in the top ten. The material sequenced was peripheral blood, taken on day 0 of AZD1222 vaccination. The origin of the receptors is an adult in good health. CDR3s include the opening cysteine and the closing phenylalanine or tryptophan. The order of the fields is V gene, clone size, J gene, D gene, CDR3 protein, CDR3 DNA. A D gene is named only where the DNA matches it firmly. Clone size is not always given. Where it is, it says once, few, many or a class for expanded clones.

V gene: TRBV30; clone size: .; J gene: TRBJ1-2; D gene: .; CDR3 protein: CAWSGGTLKLARGYTF; CDR3 DNA: TGTGCCTGGAGTGGGGGGACACTCAAACTTGCCAGGGGCTACACCTTC
V gene: TRBV11-2; clone size: once; J gene: TRBJ1-3; D gene: TRBD1; CDR3 protein: CASSPRQGRSSGNTIYF; CDR3 DNA: TGTGCCAGCAGCCCTCGACAGGGCCGAAGCTCTGGAAACACCATATATTTT
V gene: TRBV27; clone size: once; J gene: TRBJ2-7; D gene: .; CDR3 protein: CASSLSGRGLAYEQYF; CDR3 DNA: TGTGCCAGCAGTTTATCGGGCAGGGGTCTTGCCTACGAGCAGTACTTC
V gene: TRBV6-4; clone size: .; J gene: TRBJ1-5; D gene: TRBD1; CDR3 protein: CASSTGASSPQHF; CDR3 DNA: TGTGCCAGCAGCACAGGGGCCTCCTCGCCCCAGCATTTT
V gene: TRBV7-7; clone size: few; J gene: TRBJ2-7; D gene: TRBD1; CDR3 protein: CASSKDRGNYEQYF; CDR3 DNA: TGTGCTAGCAGCAAAGACAGGGGAAACTACGAGCAGTACTTC
V gene: TRBV12-3/TRBV12-4; clone size: .; J gene: TRBJ1-4; D gene: .; CDR3 protein: CASSTDLIPFF; CDR3 DNA: TGTGCCAGCAGTACGGACTTAATCCCGTTTTTT
V gene: TRBV4-1; clone size: .; J gene: TRBJ1-4; D gene: .; CDR3 protein: CASSQESSGPTNEKLFF; CDR3 DNA: TGCGCCAGCAGCCAAGAGTCAAGTGGACCAACTAATGAAAAACTGTTTTTT
V gene: TRBV18; clone size: .; J gene: TRBJ2-7; D gene: TRBD2; CDR3 protein: CASSPQAPSGAPSYEQYF; CDR3 DNA: TGTGCCAGCTCACCACAGGCGCCTAGCGGGGCGCCGTCCTACGAGCAGTACTTC
V gene: TRBV11-2; clone size: .; J gene: TRBJ1-2; D gene: .; CDR3 protein: CASSPFRDTETPNYGYTF; CDR3 DNA: TGTGCCAGCAGCCCATTCCGGGACACCGAAACACCTAACTATGGCTACACCTTC
V gene: TRBV11-2; clone size: .; J gene: TRBJ1-5; D gene: TRBD1; CDR3 protein: CASSPGTGGSQPQHF; CDR3 DNA: TGTGCCAGCAGCCCGGGGACAGGGGGGAGTCAGCCCCAGCATTTT
V gene: TRBV3-1/TRBV3-2; clone size: .; J gene: TRBJ1-2; D gene: .; CDR3 protein: CASSSNRVGYGYTF; CDR3 DNA: TGTGCCAGCAGCTCAAACAGGGTGGGCTATGGCTACACCTTC
V gene: TRBV5-1; clone size: .; J gene: TRBJ1-3; D gene: .; CDR3 protein: CASSSTPGAGNTIYF; CDR3 DNA: TGCGCCAGCAGCTCAACCCCGGGCGCTGGAAACACCATATATTTT
V gene: TRBV7-2; clone size: few; J gene: TRBJ2-4; D gene: .; CDR3 protein: CASSLAGGRENIQYF; CDR3 DNA: TGTGCCAGCAGCTTAGCGGGGGGGCGAGAAAACATTCAGTACTTC
V gene: TRBV9; clone size: .; J gene: TRBJ2-7; D gene: .; CDR3 protein: CASSADREDEQYF; CDR3 DNA: TGTGCCAGCAGCGCAGACAGGGAGGACGAGCAGTACTTC
V gene: TRBV19; clone size: .; J gene: TRBJ1-1; D gene: TRBD1; CDR3 protein: CASRNRGDSEAFF; CDR3 DNA: TGTGCCAGTAGGAACAGGGGCGATTCTGAAGCTTTCTTT
V gene: TRBV29-1; clone size: once; J gene: TRBJ2-3; D gene: TRBD2; CDR3 protein: CSVGTSGNTDTQYF; CDR3 DNA: TGCAGCGTGGGGACTAGCGGAAACACAGATACGCAGTATTTT
V gene: TRBV19; clone size: once; J gene: TRBJ2-7; D gene: TRBD1; CDR3 protein: CASSPLGTGGSYEQYF; CDR3 DNA: TGTGCCAGTAGCCCTCTCGGGACAGGGGGGTCCTACGAGCAGTACTTC
V gene: TRBV4-3; clone size: few; J gene: TRBJ2-7; D gene: TRBD1; CDR3 protein: CASSQGDRMYEQYF; CDR3 DNA: TGCGCCAGCAGCCAAGGGGACAGGATGTACGAGCAGTACTTC
V gene: TRBV5-5; clone size: once; J gene: TRBJ2-2; D gene: TRBD1; CDR3 protein: CASSDRGHATGELFF; CDR3 DNA: TGTGCCAGCAGCGACAGGGGTCATGCCACCGGGGAGCTGTTTTTT
V gene: TRBV5-6; clone size: .; J gene: TRBJ2-6; D gene: .; CDR3 protein: CASRPLWGKGAGANVLTF; CDR3 DNA: TGTGCCAGCAGGCCCCTGTGGGGGAAGGGAGCTGGGGCCAACGTCCTGACTTTC
V gene: TRBV6-1; clone size: .; J gene: TRBJ2-1; D gene: TRBD1; CDR3 protein: CASSEWGQGNNEQFF; CDR3 DNA: TGTGCCAGCAGTGAATGGGGACAGGGGAACAATGAGCAGTTCTTC
V gene: TRBV2; clone size: .; J gene: TRBJ1-1; D gene: .; CDR3 protein: CASSDGYSNTEAFF; CDR3 DNA: TGTGCCAGCAGTGATGGCTATTCGAACACTGAAGCTTTCTTT
V gene: TRBV6-2/TRBV6-3; clone size: .; J gene: TRBJ1-5; D gene: TRBD1; CDR3 protein: CASSRQGYNQPQHF; CDR3 DNA: TGTGCCAGCAGTCGACAGGGATACAATCAGCCCCAGCATTTT
V gene: TRBV27; clone size: few; J gene: TRBJ1-2; D gene: .; CDR3 protein: CASSSGLGYGYTF; CDR3 DNA: TGTGCCAGCAGCTCGGGATTGGGTTATGGCTACACCTTC
V gene: TRBV5-1; clone size: once; J gene: TRBJ2-2; D gene: .; CDR3 protein: CASSLVWNTGELFF; CDR3 DNA: TGCGCCAGCAGCTTGGTCTGGAACACCGGGGAGCTGTTTTTT
V gene: TRBV18; clone size: .; J gene: TRBJ2-7; D gene: .; CDR3 protein: CASSRDPGPYEQYF; CDR3 DNA: TGTGCCAGCTCCCGAGATCCGGGCCCCTACGAGCAGTACTTC